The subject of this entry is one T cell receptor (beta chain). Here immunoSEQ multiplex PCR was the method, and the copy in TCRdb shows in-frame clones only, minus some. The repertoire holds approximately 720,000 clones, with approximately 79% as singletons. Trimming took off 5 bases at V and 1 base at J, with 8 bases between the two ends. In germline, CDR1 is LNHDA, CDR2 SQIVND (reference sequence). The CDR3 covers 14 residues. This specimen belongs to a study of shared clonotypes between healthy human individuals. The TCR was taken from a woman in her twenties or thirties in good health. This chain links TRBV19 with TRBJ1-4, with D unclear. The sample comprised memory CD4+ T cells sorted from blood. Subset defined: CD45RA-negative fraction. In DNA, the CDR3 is TGTGCCAGTAGTGGCCAGAGAACTAATGAAAAACTGTTTTTT. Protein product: CASSGQRTNEKLFF.